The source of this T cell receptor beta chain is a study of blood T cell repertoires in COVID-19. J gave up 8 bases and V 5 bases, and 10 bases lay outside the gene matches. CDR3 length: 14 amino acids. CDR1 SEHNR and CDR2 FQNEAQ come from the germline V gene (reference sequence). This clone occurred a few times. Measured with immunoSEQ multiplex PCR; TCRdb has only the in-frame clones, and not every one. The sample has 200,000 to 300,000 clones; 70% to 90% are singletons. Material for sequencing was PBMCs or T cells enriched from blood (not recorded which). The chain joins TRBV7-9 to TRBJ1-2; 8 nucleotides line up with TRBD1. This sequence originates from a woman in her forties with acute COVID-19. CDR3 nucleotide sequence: TGTGCCAGCAGCCCGGGACAGGCTGAGGGGGGCTACACCTTC. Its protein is CASSPGQAEGGYTF.